At least ten counts were recorded for the clone carrying this T cell receptor (beta chain). Its antigen is as yet unknown. TCRdb re-called the RT-PCR reads with MiXCR, one entry per CDR3 protein. The sample contains under 800,000 distinct CDR3 sequences, roughly 14% of which appear only once. V gave up 2 bases and J gave up 0 bases, with 12 bases separating them. CDR3 length: 16 amino acids. The source of the sample is a study of response to subunit inactivated influenza vaccine. Broader study findings: That few new T cells are recruited by each seasonal influenza vaccination was the authors' suggestion.

The gene calls are TRBV12-3 or TRBV12-4 and TRBJ2-3, with D unresolved. The receptor's source is a man aged 45-65 years who received an inactivated influenza vaccine. The specimen was PBMCs from blood, collected roughly 15 days before vaccination. CDR3 nucleotide sequence: TGTGCCAGCAGTTTATCGGTTGAGTCTAGCACAGATACGCAGTATTTT. Amino acid sequence: CASSLSVESSTDTQYF.